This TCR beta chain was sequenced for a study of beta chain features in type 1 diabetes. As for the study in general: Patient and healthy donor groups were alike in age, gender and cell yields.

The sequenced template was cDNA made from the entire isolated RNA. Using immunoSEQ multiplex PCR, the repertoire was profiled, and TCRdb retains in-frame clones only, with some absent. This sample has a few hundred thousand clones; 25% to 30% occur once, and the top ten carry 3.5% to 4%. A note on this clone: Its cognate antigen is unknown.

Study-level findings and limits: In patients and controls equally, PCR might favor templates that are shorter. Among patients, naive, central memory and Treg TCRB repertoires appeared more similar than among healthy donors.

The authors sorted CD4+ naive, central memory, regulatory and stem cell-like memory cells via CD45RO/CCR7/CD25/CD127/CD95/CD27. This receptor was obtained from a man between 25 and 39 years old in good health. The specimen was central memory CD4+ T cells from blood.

The CDR3 loop is CASSFTPGGEQYF. The CDR3 nucleotides are TGTGCCAGCAGCTTTACCCCCGGGGGCGAGCAGTACTTC. V and J are TRBV7-9 and TRBJ2-7; possibly TRBD2 for D (6 bases). The V end lost 3 bases, the J end lost 6 bases, and 12 bases lay between the germline ends. Germline V lookup: CDR1 SEHNR, CDR2 FQNEAQ (reference sequence). CDR3 size: 13 residues. Full variable domain (missing parts from reference TRBV7-9 and TRBJ2-7): DTGVSQNPRHKITKRGQNVTFRCDPISEHNRLYWYRQTLGQGPEFLTYFQNEAQLEKSRLLSDRFSAERPKGSFSTLEIQRTEQGDSAMYLCASSFTPGGEQYFGPGTRLTVT.